This T cell receptor (beta chain) was recovered during a study of T cell responses to AZD1222 COVID-19 vaccine (TCRdb year 2021). The study in broad terms: TCR sequencing was performed for 230 to 250 trial participants, of whom around 200 were given two doses of AZD1222 and around 25 were given two doses of MenACWY control vaccine. Trial participants were enrolled into age subgroups of 18-55, 56-69 and 70-plus years, which contained around 150, 28 and 57 TCR-sequenced participants, respectively. The investigation overall reported the following: Vaccine-associated CD4 TCRs spanned the whole spike protein, with dominant responses in regions 160-218 and 743-854. Conclusions about previously exposed vaccinees are limited, since just five to seven AZD1222 recipients were seropositive for SARS-CoV-2 at baseline. Participants were mostly white British, with more females than males. The authors suggested clonal diversity may have been underestimated. Epitopes outside the regions mutated in the B.1.351 and B.1.1.7 variants were reportedly recognized by nearly half of the unique spike-specific TCRs. In the small 56-69-year group, the increase in depth fell short of significance, most likely because of low power. Spike-specific TCR breadth and depth rose significantly after two AZD1222 doses compared with day 0 and with MenACWY recipients. No day 14 peak-response samples were available, so repertoires were characterized only after the peak T cell response.

What this sample's time point label stands for: about 28 days (+/-7) after the second vaccine dose. AZD1222 recipients with second doses at about 4 weeks or about 12 weeks were pooled, because spike-specific TCR depth and breadth did not differ between schedules. The vaccinee samples were drawn from two UK trials, COV001 and COV002, one of which was a single-blind randomized controlled phase 2/3 trial testing AZD1222 (ChAdOx1 nCoV-19) in healthy adults. For TCRbeta chain sequencing, PBMC samples from trial participants were taken at day 0 and at day 28 after the second dose. There are a few counts of this clone. Its antigen specificity is not known. No base quality information exists; no much larger clone differs at one position. The CDR3 regions of human TCRbeta chains were analyzed by immunosequencing. On the authors' methods: Repertoire TCRs were matched against a reference library of SARS-CoV-2-specific TCRs generated with the MIRA antigen-specificity platform. Breadth was defined as the fraction of unique TCRs that were SARS-CoV-2-associated, and depth was defined as the fraction of total T cells that were SARS-CoV-2-associated. Each spike-specific TCR was assigned to its reactive spike region and to a CD4 or CD8 class using the MIRA data. Log10-transformed breadth and depth values were compared by one-way ANOVA with Sidak's multiple comparisons tests. What TCRdb holds here is the immuneACCESS table cut down to in-frame rearrangements. Part of the clones is not present; checked against another copy, under half of the missing clones reflect an unresolved V gene, and the others are unexplained. V, J and clone size reflect that table, while D and trimming were determined from the DNA. Here the sample has roughly 110,000 clones; about 90% occur a single time. The ten largest clones take up roughly 5% of the sample.

The sequence derives from an adult who received the AZD1222 COVID-19 vaccine. The material sequenced was peripheral blood, taken 28 days after the second AZD1222 dose.

Here the CDR3 is given as CASSSRGVNSGNTIYF. The nucleotides are TGTGCCAGCAGTTCCCGAGGTGTAAACTCTGGAAACACCATATATTTT. The chain joins TRBV25-1 to TRBJ1-3, with the D gene not clear enough to name. V loses 5 bases, J loses 0 bases, and the germline ends lie 14 bases apart. CDR1 MGHDK and CDR2 SYGVNS were looked up in the germline V gene. The CDR3 sequence holds 16 residues, the cysteine and phenylalanine included. Only the CDR3 region is kept as DNA, spanning 48 bases read in frame from base 1.